This T cell receptor beta chain comes out of a study of cytomegalovirus exposure and HLA in healthy donors. Whole-study context: An earlier analysis identified 117 million unique TCR beta sequences in about 179 million T cells. Study-level findings and limits: Earlier findings revealed that most TCR beta V segments proved productive either about 87% or about 30% of the time.

In the PCR, 60 Vbeta and 13 Jbeta primers were used. Method: immunoSEQ multiplex PCR; TCRdb's copy keeps in-frame clones and lacks some. The profile covers about 120,000 clones, with 55% to 75% appearing a single time and around 1.6% taken by the ten largest. On this clone: Its specificity is unknown.

Trimming took 1 base from V and 4 from J, leaving 7 bases between them. The CDR3 extends over 13 amino acids. Germline lookup yields CDR1 KGHSH and CDR2 LQKENI. Sequences were obtained from PBMCs. V gene TRBV18 combines with J gene TRBJ1-1; D remains unclear. This clonotype was sampled from a young man in good health and CMV-seropositive. This chain's CDR3 is CASSPRPGTEAFF. The CDR3 nucleotides are TGTGCCAGCTCACCACGGCCAGGCACTGAAGCTTTCTTT. Using reference TRBV18 and TRBJ1-1 for the parts outside the CDR3, the full variable domain is NAGVMQNPRHLVRRRGQEARLRCSPMKGHSHVYWYRQLPEEGLKFMVYLQKENIIDESGMPKERFSAEFPKEGPSILRIQQVVRGDSAAYFCASSPRPGTEAFFGQGTRLTVV.